Shown below are 7 T cell receptor beta chains from a single sample sequenced in a study of T cell clones after liver transplantation. Data came from immunoSEQ multiplex PCR; TCRdb stores just in-frame clones and leaves some out. Among about 68,000 clones listed, 80% to 95% were seen once. The input for sequencing was CD4+ T cells from blood, taken roughly 25 months after liver transplant. These receptor sequences come from a human patient who received a liver transplant. These T cells may partly come from the graft donor.

About this clone itself: The same CDR3 is also encoded by other DNA sequences in this sample. The CDR3 DNA follows: TGTGCCAGCAGCTTAACCCCGAACACCGGGGAGCTGTTTTTT. Translating it yields CASSLTPNTGELFF. The J gene is TRBJ2-2, the V gene TRBV7-2; D is unclear. This CDR3 contains 14 residues. With 2 bases removed from V and 0 bases from J, the gap between germline ends came to 4 bases. CDR1 is SGHTA, CDR2 FQGNSA, per germline.

The chain links TRBV7-6 to TRBJ2-7; TRBD2 matches 7 bases. From germline, CDR1 is SGHVS and CDR2 FNYEAQ. This CDR3 has 15 residues. V lost 6 bases and J lost 4; bases outside the gene matches: 12. CDR3: CASSQGGGSLYEQYF. The CDR3 region has the DNA TGTGCCAGCAGTCAAGGAGGCGGGAGTTTATACGAGCAGTACTTC.

V gene TRBV19 combines with J gene TRBJ1-5, with D perhaps matching TRBD1 (6 bases). This CDR3 region has 17 residues. V was cut by 5 bases and J by 0 bases, with 17 bases left in between. Per germline, CDR1 LNHDA and CDR2 SQIVND (reference sequence). The CDR3 loop is CASSPEGGFLSNQPQHF. The CDR3 DNA is TGTGCCAGTAGTCCTGAGGGGGGATTCCTTAGCAATCAGCCCCAGCATTTT.

The gene calls are TRBV28 and TRBJ2-4, with D perhaps TRBD1 or TRBD2 (6 bases each). The germline CDR1 and CDR2 sequences are MDHEN and SYDVKM. This CDR3 comprises 13 residues. Trimming shortened V by 6 bases and J by 7 bases, and 13 bases separated the two germline ends. In DNA, the CDR3 is TGTGCCAGCAGCCCAACAGGGAGGAACATTCAGTACTTC. Translating gives CASSPTGRNIQYF.

V is TRBV29-1 and J is TRBJ2-5, with D hard to call. V dropped 5 bases and J dropped 2 bases, with 9 bases sitting between them. Germline V CDR1 and CDR2: SQVTM, ANQGSEA. The CDR3 spans 12 residues. CDR3 sequence: CSVYRMQETQYF. CDR3 nucleotides: TGCAGCGTTTACCGAATGCAAGAGACCCAGTACTTC.

The rearrangement joins TRBV11-3 to TRBJ1-4; the D gene is possibly TRBD1 (5 bases). The CDR3 consists of 16 residues. V lost 5 bases and J 0 bases, leaving 13 bases between the germline ends. Germline V CDR1 and CDR2: SGHNT, YENEEA. This chain's CDR3 is CASSHPQGATNEKLFF. DNA of the CDR3: TGTGCCAGCAGCCACCCCCAGGGAGCAACTAATGAAAAACTGTTTTTT.

The genes are TRBV15 and TRBJ2-7; D is perhaps TRBD1 (5 bases). The V end was cut by 4 bases, the J end by 4 bases, with 20 bases between. CDR1 is LNHNV and CDR2 is YYDKDF in the germline V gene (reference sequence). The CDR3 runs to 16 residues. The DNA of the CDR3 is TGTGCCACCAGCACCCAACCAGGGCTGGTCGGATACGAGCAGTACTTC. Protein: CATSTQPGLVGYEQYF. Filled out from reference TRBV15 and TRBJ2-7, the complete variable domain reads DAMVIQNPRYQVTQFGKPVTLSCSQTLNHNVMYWYQQKSSQAPKLLFHYYDKDFNNEADTPDNFQSRRPNTSFCFLDIRSPGLGDTAMYLCATSTQPGLVGYEQYFGPGTRLTVT.